One and the same sample provided the 22 T cell receptor beta chains below, sequenced in a study of beta chain features in type 1 diabetes. Since all of the isolated RNA was reverse transcribed, expressed TCRB transcripts were what got sequenced. Assay used: immunoSEQ multiplex PCR; TCRdb lists only in-frame clones, some missing. The repertoire holds fewer than 400,000 clones, with roughly 8% as singletons. The material sequenced was central memory CD4+ T cells from blood. The receptors originated from a woman under 30 in good health.

CDR3 bases: TGTGCCATCAGCGAAGGTTCTAGCGGGAGAAGGGGATCCTACGAGCAGTACTTC. Translating gives CAISEGSSGRRGSYEQYF. The chain uses TRBV10-3 and TRBJ2-7; 10 bases are a match to TRBD2. V shed 6 bases, J shed 1 base, and the junction held 15 bases outside the gene matches. Germline lookup yields CDR1 ENHRY and CDR2 SYGVKD. The CDR3 is 18 residues long.

Written as DNA, the CDR3 is TGCGCCAGCAGCCAAAGGGCAGGAGGCACAGATACGCAGTATTTT. Amino acid sequence: CASSQRAGGTDTQYF. The chain employs TRBV4-3 and TRBJ2-3; D call uncertain. The germline gives CDR1 LGHNA, CDR2 YSLEER. The CDR3 length is 15 residues. V gave up 2 bases and J gave up 1 base, with 10 bases separating them.

This clone was detected only a few times. V usage is TRBV7-2 and J usage is TRBJ2-6; D is undetermined. The V and J ends lost 5 bases and 0 bases respectively, with 14 bases between them. Germline V gene lookup returns CDR1 SGHTA and CDR2 FQGNSA. The CDR3 length is 17 residues. Here the CDR3 reads CASSLRVIGSGANVLTF. The CDR3 DNA sequence: TGTGCCAGCAGCCTACGGGTTATTGGCTCTGGGGCCAACGTCCTGACTTTC.

This clone was found a few times. This chain uses TRBV5-1 with TRBJ1-1; TRBD1 agrees at 10 bases. The V gene's germline CDR1 is SGHRS and CDR2 YFSETQ. The CDR3 loop spans 14 amino acids. J gave up 4 bases and V 4 bases, and 4 bases lay outside the gene matches. The CDR3: CASSEGQGSTEAFF. The CDR3 DNA reads as TGCGCCAGCAGCGAGGGACAGGGGAGCACTGAAGCTTTCTTT.

This clone has only a few counts. The CDR3 region has the DNA TGTGCCAGCAGCCCAGACAGTCTGGGCACAGATACGCAGTATTTT. Its translation is CASSPDSLGTDTQYF. This chain uses TRBV7-2 with TRBJ2-3; tentatively, D is TRBD1 (5 bases). Germline CDR1 is SGHTA and CDR2 is FQGNSA. The CDR3 extends over 15 amino acids. Trimming stripped 5 bases from V and 1 base from J, with 13 bases between.

This clone was detected a few times. Other DNA sequences in the sample encode the same CDR3. In DNA form, the CDR3 reads TGCAGTGCAGCACCCTACGAGCAGTACTTC. Translating gives CSAAPYEQYF. V usage is TRBV20-1 and J usage is TRBJ2-7; unclear D gene. CDR3 length: 10 amino acids. V was shortened by 6 bases and J by 2 bases, with 5 bases between the two germline ends. The germline V gene encodes CDR1 DFQATT and CDR2 SNEGSKA (reference sequence).

Points on this clone: Other DNA sequences within the sample encode an identical CDR3. The gene calls are TRBV20-1 and TRBJ2-1; no firm D call. The V gene lost 3 bases and the J gene lost 6 bases, with 6 bases spanning the gap. CDR3 length: 11 residues. Germline loops: CDR1 DFQATT, CDR2 SNEGSKA (reference sequence). CDR3 nucleotide sequence: TGCAGTGCTAGGACAAGCAATGAGCAGTTCTTC. It encodes CSARTSNEQFF.

This clone was seen a handful of times. This chain uses TRBV27 with TRBJ2-2; D is undetermined. The CDR3 runs to 14 residues. Germline CDR1 reads MNHEY; CDR2 reads SMNVEV (reference sequence). V was pared by 4 bases and J by 6 bases, with 12 bases between. As DNA, the CDR3 is TGTGCCAGCAGTTCCCGTCGGAGTGCCGGGGAGCTGTTTTTT. Translation gives CASSSRRSAGELFF.

The chain has TRBV7-2 and TRBJ2-7; unclear D gene. This CDR3 has 14 residues. CDR1 and CDR2 (germline): SGHTA, FQGNSA. The ends were cut back, 2 bases at V and 2 bases at J, with 10 bases in the middle. CDR3 DNA sequence: TGTGCCAGCAGCTTAAGCGCAGTTGCCTACGAGCAGTACTTC. This translates into CASSLSAVAYEQYF.

This clone occurred a few times. V gene TRBV4-2 combines with J gene TRBJ2-3; no clear D. Germline V lookup: CDR1 LGHNA, CDR2 YNFKEQ. The CDR3 runs to 17 residues. Trimming removed 0 bases at V and 0 bases at J, with 13 bases between. As DNA, the CDR3 is TGTGCCAGCAGCCAAGAGGCGCGACCATTTAGCACAGATACGCAGTATTTT. It codes for CASSQEARPFSTDTQYF.

The sample holds a few counts of this clone. The V gene is TRBV5-4, the J gene TRBJ2-3, with D perhaps TRBD2 (6 bases). CDR1 is SGHNT and CDR2 is YYREEE in the germline V gene (reference sequence). The V gene lost 1 base and the J gene lost 1 base, with 10 bases spanning the gap. There are 15 residues in the CDR3. CDR3 in amino acids: CASSLLGGGTDTQYF. CDR3 DNA: TGTGCCAGCAGCTTGCTGGGGGGTGGCACAGATACGCAGTATTTT.

The chain has TRBV6-1 and TRBJ2-1; 7 bases fit TRBD1. V lost 5 bases and J lost 7; bases outside the gene matches: 8. This CDR3 spans 14 amino acids. From germline, CDR1 is MNHNS and CDR2 SASEGT. The CDR3 sequence is CASSPNRDRNEQFF. CDR3 DNA: TGTGCCAGCAGTCCGAACCGGGACAGAAATGAGCAGTTCTTC.

The rearrangement uses TRBV4-3 and TRBJ2-3, with D unclear. This CDR3 has 21 residues. From germline, CDR1 is LGHNA and CDR2 YSLEER. Deletions cut 0 bases from V and 2 bases from J, with 27 bases between. CDR3 in DNA: TGCGCCAGCAGCCAAGAACCGGTTGCGCGGAACGAGATAAGACTCACAGATACGCAGTATTTT. It encodes CASSQEPVARNEIRLTDTQYF.

The rearrangement uses TRBV9 and TRBJ2-1; 12 bases map to TRBD2. There are 17 residues in the CDR3. Germline assignment: CDR1 SGDLS and CDR2 YYNGEE. V dropped 0 bases and J dropped 9; count of bases not matched to a gene: 10. In DNA form, the CDR3 reads TGTGCCAGCAGCGTAGGGACTAGCGGGATCAGCCGGGGTGAGCAGTTCTTC. Translated, it gives CASSVGTSGISRGEQFF.

This clone was recorded at least ten times. V gene TRBV10-3 combines with J gene TRBJ2-1; D gene ambiguous. This CDR3 spans 13 amino acids. Germline V gives CDR1 ENHRY, CDR2 SYGVKD. V lost 4 bases, J lost 7 bases, and 11 bases lay in between. This CDR3 reads CAISGASWNEQFF. DNA of the CDR3: TGTGCCATCAGTGGGGCGAGCTGGAATGAGCAGTTCTTC.

The rearrangement joins TRBV28 to TRBJ2-7; unclear D gene. The CDR3 covers 12 residues. Trimming took 4 bases from V and 0 from J, leaving 4 bases between them. Germline-derived CDR1 and CDR2 are MDHEN and SYDVKM. CDR3 nucleotides: TGTGCCAGCAGTTCCGCCTCCTACGAGCAGTACTTC. Amino acids: CASSSASYEQYF.

There are a few counts of this clone. Other nucleotide sequences from this sample produce the same CDR3. V gene TRBV7-2 combines with J gene TRBJ2-7, with 7 bases matching TRBD2. The germline gives CDR1 SGHTA, CDR2 FQGNSA. The CDR3 runs 15 residues. After removal of 0 bases from V and 2 bases from J, the junction contained 4 bases not matched to a gene. The CDR3 DNA reads as TGTGCCAGCAGCTTAGCGGCTAGCGGAACCTACGAGCAGTACTTC. This gives the protein CASSLAASGTYEQYF. Full variable domain (rest looked up from reference TRBV7-2 and TRBJ2-7): GAGVSQSPSNKVTEKGKDVELRCDPISGHTALYWYRQSLGQGLEFLIYFQGNSAPDKSGLPSDRFSAERTGGSVSTLTIQRTQQEDSAVYLCASSLAASGTYEQYFGPGTRLTVT.

This chain connects TRBV4-2 to TRBJ2-7; D is uncertain. The CDR3 runs 14 residues. Trimming removed 0 bases from V and 6 bases from J, with 12 bases in between. From germline, CDR1 is LGHNA and CDR2 YNFKEQ. CDR3 bases: TGTGCCAGCAGCCAAGAAATCCACCTACGCGAGCAGTACTTC. Translating gives CASSQEIHLREQYF.

This clone has a handful of counts. The V and J genes are TRBV7-9 and TRBJ1-3; D is possibly TRBD1 (6 bases). This CDR3 has 16 amino acids. Germline V CDR1 and CDR2: SEHNR, FQNEAQ (reference sequence). With 5 bases removed from V and 0 bases from J, the gap between germline ends came to 14 bases. CDR3 residues: CASSGTGQISGNTIYF. The CDR3 coding sequence is TGTGCCAGCAGCGGAACAGGACAGATCTCTGGAAACACCATATATTTT. The entire variable domain, with the rest obtained from reference TRBV7-9 and TRBJ1-3, is as follows: DTGVSQNPRHKITKRGQNVTFRCDPISEHNRLYWYRQTLGQGPEFLTYFQNEAQLEKSRLLSDRFSAERPKGSFSTLEIQRTEQGDSAMYLCASSGTGQISGNTIYFGEGSWLTVV.

The chain carries TRBV9 and TRBJ2-5; 9 positions match TRBD2. Germline trimming cut 1 base from V and 5 bases from J; bases unmatched to any gene: 9. Germline V lookup: CDR1 SGDLS, CDR2 YYNGEE. This CDR3 has 16 residues. CDR3: CASSVFSGSVPETQYF. CDR3 sequence (DNA): TGTGCCAGCAGCGTATTTAGCGGGAGCGTTCCGGAGACCCAGTACTTC.

The table lists this clone with a few counts. J is TRBJ2-1 and V is TRBV21-1. TRBV21-1 is given as a pseudogene. CDR3 length: 13 residues. The chain's CDR3 is CASSTTEGDEQFF. CDR3 nucleotide sequence: TGTGCCAGCAGCACGACAGAGGGCGATGAGCAGTTCTTC.

This clone has a count of ten or more. This same CDR3 is encoded by further DNA sequences in the sample. The genes are TRBV18 and TRBJ1-1, with 9 positions matching TRBD1. Germline assignment: CDR1 KGHSH and CDR2 LQKENI. After removal of 3 bases from V and 1 base from J, the junction contained 0 bases not matched to a gene. CDR3 length: 14 amino acids. CDR3: CASSPGQGNTEAFF. For the CDR3, the DNA is TGTGCCAGCTCACCGGGACAGGGGAACACTGAAGCTTTCTTT.